Sequencing of this T cell receptor beta chain was carried out in a study of cytomegalovirus exposure and HLA in healthy donors (dated by TCRdb to 2016 to 2017). Some background on the complete study: According to an earlier analysis of 587 of the donors, about 179 million T cells yielded over 90 million unique TCR beta sequences and less than 300 Gb of sequence data. Roughly 300 gigabases of sequencing data and approximately 91 million unique TCR sequences made up an early release that covered over 550 HLA-typed donors. Of the 350 to 450 genotyped donors, 65% to 90% fell in the genetic ancestry cluster associated with self-reported Caucasian donors. The study aimed to test whether signatures of past pathogen exposure could be identified by cataloging public T cell receptors. The study used immunosequencing to profile the T cell repertoires of about 670 subjects and linked those repertoires to cytomegalovirus serostatus. A separate validation cohort of roughly 130 different subjects was used in addition to the roughly 670-subject first cohort. To predict cytomegalovirus infection status, the study brought together high-throughput TCR immunosequencing, statistical association of individual TCRs with disease status, and machine learning. In a later analysis, previously published TCR beta repertoires from about 670 donors were re-analyzed and high-resolution HLA genotyping was added so that TCR occurrence patterns could be studied. Rather than using new phenotypic data, the later analysis identified candidate immune exposures from TCR beta sequences and from how often those sequences occurred across donors. In an earlier analysis of 587 of the donors, high-throughput TCR beta sequencing was used to judge whether each TCR beta V gene segment behaved as functional or pseudogenic. Donor age, sex, ethnicity and CMV serostatus were compiled together with the repertoire data. Genome-wide SNP genotypes for about three fifths of the 666 donors were used in a later genetic analysis, which treated that subset as a discovery cohort. Every repertoire in the discovery cohort had been generated on one and the same sequencing platform. Both class I and class II loci were covered by HLA typing, at four-digit resolution. Typing coverage differed by locus: A, B, C, DRB1 and DQB1 were typed in roughly 620-630 donors, DQA1 in 522, DPA1 in some 570, and DPB1 in just under 490. Because of strong linkage in the cohort, five DR-DQ haplotypes were treated as single units for association and clustering. Among several hundred genotyped donors of the cohort, an average of around 250,000 unique TCR beta nucleotide sequences was sequenced per donor, of which approximately 18% were non-productive.

Including cysteine and phenylalanine, the CDR3 has 16 amino acids. CDR3 DNA is the only sequence kept; it has 48 bases, read in frame from the first base. Reading the germline V gene gives CDR1 MNHEY and CDR2 SVGAGI. A distance of 15 bases separates the germline ends of V and J, which lose 0 bases and 5 bases respectively. Receptors were amplified or captured by the immunoSEQ multiplex PCR assay. A mixture of 60 forward primers for TCR Vbeta segments and 13 reverse primers for TCR Jbeta segments was used in the multiplex PCR. A multiplex PCR assay on genomic DNA amplified the CDR3 region of rearranged TCR beta genes. The Illumina HiSeq System was used to sequence the amplified TCR beta libraries as 87-base-pair reads. The paper's data handling went like this. A later analysis counted about 80 million unique TCR beta chains across the 500 to 850 repertoires, and around 12 million of these chains were shared by at least two donors. To remove PCR and sequencing errors, raw reads were error-corrected and collapsed into unique sequences using a nearest-neighbor algorithm that merged closely related sequences. CDR3 sequences were aligned to IMGT reference sequences to assign V, D and J gene segments. For a sequence to be retained, a match of at least six nucleotides was required to both a V gene segment and a J gene segment. A rearrangement counted as productive if the CDR3 had no stop codons and remained in frame with V and J, and every other rearrangement counted as non-productive. CDR3 was defined by IMGT convention, running from the second conserved V-encoded cysteine to the conserved J-encoded phenylalanine. The earlier analysis of about 560 of the donors excluded any sequence lacking an unambiguous match to a single V gene segment. An earlier analysis of some 610 of the donors called V segments functional above 56.7% productive rearrangements and segregating when the between-donor standard deviation exceeded 5%. A statistical classification framework was built for diagnosing cytomegalovirus status from the catalog of TCR beta chain sequences. V and J gene assignment, in a later analysis, came from comparing TCR nucleotide sequences with IMGT/GENE-DB human TR gene sequences. The TCRdist pipeline was used in a later analysis to assign CDR3 sequences and most-parsimonious VDJ recombination scenarios. In a later analysis, each TCR beta chain was defined by its CDR3 amino acid sequence together with its V-gene family, and reads without a unique V-gene family were excluded. As a way to deal with suspected cross-contamination and a sequencing artifact, a later analysis dropped hundreds of nucleotide sequences that were highly shared and had low generation probability. A later analysis calculated a clonal expansion index for each public chain from normalized within-repertoire ranks of inferred template counts. A later analysis computed generation probabilities with a VDJ recombination model fitted to out-of-frame rearrangements, and checked the results against IGoR. Hypergeometric tests were used in a later analysis to score TCR-TCR, TCR-HLA and TCR-CMV co-occurrence, with a repertoire-size bias correction applied to the TCR pairs. In a later analysis, false discovery rates were estimated by permuting HLA or CMV assignments 20 times. In a later analysis, co-occurring TCRs were grouped using DBSCAN, and TCRdist sequence similarity was added for clustering within HLA-allele-positive subsets. Repertoires with fewer than 30,000 or more than 120,000 public chains, plus five repertoires with anomalous nucleotide sharing, were excluded from co-occurrence clustering. In its TCRdb copy, this immuneACCESS table keeps in-frame sequences only and misses some clones. Where compared with another copy, unresolved V genes explain less than half of these, and the others have no known cause. The V and J calls and the clone size are those of that table, but D and trimming were determined from the DNA. This sample gives 150,000 to 200,000 clones in total; around 83% of them show up just once. Jointly, the top ten make up 1.6% of the sample.

Broad study findings and their caveats: Most TCR sequences were seen in very few donors, while some public TCRs were found in many individuals. Only TCR beta chains were sequenced in this cohort, and the absence of alpha or paired-chain data limited detectable features. In both the original and validation cohorts, the classifier was reported to diagnose cytomegalovirus status with high specificity and sensitivity. CMV serostatus was the only immune exposure information available for the cohort. At a false discovery rate of 0.05, a later analysis linked under 20,000 TCR beta sequences to specific HLA alleles. Broadly in line with IMGT annotations, most TCR beta V segments showed up in productive rearrangements about 87% or about 30% of the time in an earlier analysis of approximately 600 of the donors. A cluster of highly shared sequence variants was judged likely to be a technical artifact of the sequencing pipeline. Because some donors lacked HLA typing at each locus, the association tests relied only on the typed subset. Some IMGT-functional V segments, including TRBV6-2 and TRBV6-3, could not be told apart with the 87-base-pair reads, so those segments were excluded. The study gave a list of under 200 TCR beta chains associated with cytomegalovirus. In a later analysis, HLA-associated TCR beta chains showed more clonal expansion and lower generation probabilities than non-associated chains that were equally common. Assigning TCR associations to individual alleles was difficult when HLA alleles, especially DR and DQ, strongly co-occurred. A further reported finding was that TCR beta sequences accurately predicted the HLA-A and HLA-B alleles for most subjects in the first cohort. In vitro tests confirmed that a few of the cytomegalovirus-associated TCR beta chains recognize cytomegalovirus antigens. In a later genetic analysis, a missense DCLRE1C variant was associated with V-gene and J-gene trimming of TCR beta chains, and the association was replicated in an independent cohort. In a later genetic analysis, fewer N-insertions in productive TCRs were reported among donors in an Asian-associated ancestry cluster than the 666-donor mean. The authors suggested that the approach could potentially be extended to other disease states and immunological phenotypes. According to a later analysis, most CMV-associated TCR beta chains appeared to be HLA-restricted, and the HLA associations seemed to be driven largely by CMV exposure. Presence/absence analyses assumed roughly uniform sequencing depth across donors, an assumption that may not hold. In a later analysis, the rate of TCR association differed among HLA loci, with DRB1 alleles having the most associated TCRs and HLA-C alleles having the fewest. A later analysis reported that several top co-occurrence clusters appeared linked to parvovirus B19, influenza, CMV and Epstein-Barr virus. Over 15 rarely observed V segments, including chromosome 9 orphons, were excluded from the earlier analysis of several hundred of the donors because counts were too low. Linkage disequilibrium might explain the correlated functional status among segregating V segments, but an unknown experimental factor could not be excluded.

Details on this clone: The target of this receptor is not known. The sample holds no much larger clone one base away, and base qualities are not on file.

The cohort was made up of approximately 670 healthy bone marrow donors. All cohort members were sampled while nominally healthy, although unrecorded immune exposures were likely present. The donor tested CMV seronegative and was one of the 352 seronegative cohort members. Every donor gave a peripheral blood sample, and the peripheral blood mononuclear cells from that sample were used for TCR beta sequencing. The Qiagen DNeasy Blood Extraction Kit was used to extract genomic DNA from the blood cell samples. The receptor comes from a man over 45 in good health and CMV-seronegative. The specimen was PBMCs. Recombination joined TRBV6-5 with TRBJ2-3; TRBD2 is a possible D gene, resting on 5 matching bases. The CDR3 here reads CASSYSSASPGDTQYF. The nucleotide sequence reads as follows: TGTGCCAGCAGTTACTCGAGTGCTAGCCCCGGAGATACGCAGTATTTT.